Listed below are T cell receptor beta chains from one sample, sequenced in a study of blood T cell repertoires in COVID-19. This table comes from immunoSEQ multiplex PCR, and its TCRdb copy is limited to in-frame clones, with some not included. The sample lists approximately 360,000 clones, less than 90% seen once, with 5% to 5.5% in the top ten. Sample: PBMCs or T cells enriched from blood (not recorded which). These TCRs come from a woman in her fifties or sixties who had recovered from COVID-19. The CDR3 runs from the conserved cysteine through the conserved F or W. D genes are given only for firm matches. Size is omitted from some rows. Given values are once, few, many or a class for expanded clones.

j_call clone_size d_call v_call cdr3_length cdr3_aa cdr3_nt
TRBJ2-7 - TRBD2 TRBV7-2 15 CASSYTSGDSYEQYF TGTGCCAGCAGCTATACTAGCGGAGACTCCTACGAGCAGTACTTC
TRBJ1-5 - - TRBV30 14 CAWSQQGPGQPQHF TGTGCCTGGAGTCAACAGGGACCGGGTCAGCCCCAGCATTTT
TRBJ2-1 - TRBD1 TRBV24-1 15 CATSDPGQPSGEQFF TGTGCCACCAGTGATCCGGGACAGCCAAGCGGTGAGCAGTTCTTC
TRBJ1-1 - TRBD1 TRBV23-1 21 CASSQSPGQGHAGVLNTEAFF TGCGCCAGCAGTCAATCTCCGGGACAGGGTCACGCGGGGGTCCTGAACACTGAAGCTTTCTTT
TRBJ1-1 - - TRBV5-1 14 CASSPDTVNTEAFF TGCGCCAGCAGTCCTGACACAGTGAACACTGAAGCTTTCTTT
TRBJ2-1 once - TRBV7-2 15 CASNGGLGSYNEQFF TGTGCCAGCAACGGGGGGCTTGGCTCCTACAATGAGCAGTTCTTC
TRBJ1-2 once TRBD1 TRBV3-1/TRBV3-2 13 CASSHLDRDGYTF TGTGCCAGCAGCCATCTTGACAGGGACGGCTACACCTTC
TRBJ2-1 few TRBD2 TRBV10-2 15 CASSVSGGGYNEQFF TGCGCCAGCAGTGTTAGCGGGGGGGGCTACAATGAGCAGTTCTTC
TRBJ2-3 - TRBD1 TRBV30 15 CAWRGQGASTDTQYF TGTGCCTGGAGGGGACAGGGGGCTAGCACAGATACGCAGTATTTT
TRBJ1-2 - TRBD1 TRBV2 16 CASSEYPRDRDYGYTF TGTGCCAGCAGCGAGTACCCCCGGGACAGAGACTATGGCTACACCTTC